Shown below are 27 T cell receptor beta chains from a single sample sequenced in a study of response to subunit inactivated influenza vaccine listed by TCRdb under 2018. Libraries came from RT-PCR. The data were produced on an Illumina HiSeq 2500. The raw public reads went through TCRdb reprocessing: fastp at Q25, MiXCR clone calling, in-frame beta chains kept. Under each unique CDR3 protein, matching rows form one entry showing the most common genes and DNA. This sample holds about 520,000 distinct CDR3 sequences; over 25% were observed only once. The ten largest clones add up to approximately 2% of the sample. This specimen was CD4+ T cells sorted from PBMCs, taken more than 4 days after vaccination. All receptors come from a man over 45 who received an inactivated influenza vaccine. Donor details come from another sample of the same person, matched by shared clones.

There are a few counts of this clonotype. The chain recombines TRBV25-1 with TRBJ2-5; possible D gene TRBD2, 5 bases. The V and J ends lost 4 bases and 5 bases respectively, with 11 bases between them. In germline, CDR1 is MGHDK, CDR2 SYGVNS. The CDR3 is made up of 13 amino acids. The CDR3 is CASSAAGTETQYF. The CDR3 DNA is TGTGCCAGCAGTGCCGCGGGTACTGAGACCCAGTACTTC.

The chain combines TRBV30 with TRBJ2-3, with 10 bases that match TRBD2. The germline V gene encodes CDR1 GTSNPN and CDR2 SVGIG (reference sequence). With 3 bases clipped from V and 1 base from J, the junction kept 10 bases outside the gene matches. CDR3 length: 17 amino acids. CDR3 coding DNA: TGTGCCTGGAGGAGGGGTAGCGGGGGGCTGGGCACAGATACGCAGTATTTT. Encoded protein: CAWRRGSGGLGTDTQYF.

The V and J genes are TRBV5-1 and TRBJ2-5; 9 bases align to TRBD2. After removal of 7 bases from V and 2 bases from J, the junction contained 18 bases not matched to a gene. Germline CDR1 SGHRS, CDR2 YFSETQ. This CDR3 has 18 residues. CDR3 protein: CASPRIAGALAHQETQYF. In DNA form, the CDR3 reads TGCGCCAGCCCTAGGATAGCGGGGGCGTTGGCCCATCAAGAGACCCAGTACTTC.

This clonotype was seen a few times. The CDR3 DNA sequence: TGTGCCAGCAGCCAGGACATGTACAATGAGCAGTTCTTC. Translation: CASSQDMYNEQFF. The rearrangement uses TRBV14 and TRBJ2-1; D may be TRBD1 (5 bases). CDR1 and CDR2 from the germline V gene are SGHDN and FVKESK. V was cut by 3 bases and J by 4 bases, with 7 bases left in between. The CDR3 has 13 residues. Based on the CDR3 plus reference TRBV14 and TRBJ2-1, the full variable domain is EAGVTQFPSHSVIEKGQTVTLRCDPISGHDNLYWYRRVMGKEIKFLLHFVKESKQDESGMPNNRFLAERTGGTYSTLKVQPAELEDSGVYFCASSQDMYNEQFFGPGTRLTVL.

CDR3 coding DNA: TGTGCTAATGCCGGGGATACGCAGTATTTT. Residues: CANAGDTQYF. V and J are TRBV7-9 and TRBJ2-3, with no clear D. CDR1 SEHNR and CDR2 FQNEAQ come from the germline V gene (reference sequence). This CDR3 is built from 10 residues.

This chain connects TRBV5-6 to TRBJ2-1, with D possibly matching TRBD2 (7 bases). The CDR3 runs to 13 residues. V lost 9 bases and J lost 4, with 14 bases in between. Germline values: CDR1 SGHDT, CDR2 YYEEEE. The CDR3 sequence is CATQGTIYNEQFF. The CDR3 nucleotides read TGTGCCACTCAGGGGACTATATACAATGAGCAGTTCTTC.

This clonotype was counted a few times. V and J are TRBV5-1 and TRBJ1-1; 8 bases fit TRBD1. After removal of 4 bases from V and 2 bases from J, the junction contained 7 bases not matched to a gene. CDR1 is SGHRS and CDR2 is YFSETQ in the germline V gene. This CDR3 has 15 amino acids. The CDR3: CASSDVQGGNTEAFF. CDR3 sequence (DNA): TGCGCCAGCAGCGACGTACAGGGGGGAAACACTGAAGCTTTCTTT.

This clonotype was counted between two and nine times. The chain couples TRBV7-2 to TRBJ2-2; the D gene is possibly TRBD1 (6 bases). The CDR3 covers 15 residues. Germline V lookup: CDR1 SGHTA, CDR2 FQGNSA. V was shortened by 5 bases and J by 4 bases, with 14 bases between the two germline ends. CDR3 coding DNA: TGTGCCAGCAGCCTCGGGACACGCCTCACCGGGGAGCTGTTTTTT. Its translation: CASSLGTRLTGELFF.

V usage is TRBV5-1 and J usage is TRBJ2-3; D is perhaps TRBD1 or TRBD2 (5 bases each). Germline CDR1 and CDR2: SGHRS and YFSETQ. The ends were cut back, 4 bases at V and 3 bases at J, with 21 bases in the middle. CDR3 length equals 17 residues. CDR3: CASSANPGAKQTDTQYF. CDR3 bases: TGCGCCAGCAGCGCGAATCCCGGGGCGAAACAAACAGATACGCAGTATTTT.

This clonotype was recorded a few times. The chain has TRBV9 and TRBJ1-4; a possible D gene is TRBD1 (5 bases). Germline CDR1 reads SGDLS; CDR2 reads YYNGEE. The CDR3 spans 16 residues. Trimming took 0 bases from V and 7 from J, leaving 16 bases between them. This CDR3 reads CASSVGPGLSGEKLFF. The CDR3 nucleotides are TGTGCCAGCAGCGTAGGACCAGGGCTCTCCGGTGAAAAACTGTTTTTT.

This clonotype showed up just a few times. The rearrangement uses TRBV5-5 and TRBJ2-1; weak D call: TRBD1 (5 bases). From germline, CDR1 is SGHKS and CDR2 YYEKEE (reference sequence). The CDR3 sequence is 13 residues long. V lost 2 bases and J 9 bases, leaving 12 bases between the germline ends. CDR3 sequence (DNA): TGTGCCAGCAGCTTCCCAGACAGTCTTGAGCAGTTCTTC. It encodes CASSFPDSLEQFF.

For the CDR3, the DNA is TGTGCCAGCAGTCAACTTGGACAGGTCTCCTACGAGCAGTACTTC. This encodes CASSQLGQVSYEQYF. The V and J genes are TRBV6-2 or TRBV6-3 and TRBJ2-7; TRBD1 matches 7 bases. CDR1 and CDR2 (germline): MNHEY, SVGEGT. The CDR3 covers 15 residues. The V gene end was trimmed by 5 bases and the J gene end by 0 bases; junction bases not matched to a gene: 7.

In its sample, this clonotype was seen once. This chain links TRBV28 with TRBJ2-1; 10 bases fit TRBD2. The CDR3 spans 15 residues. The junction had 7 bases not matched to a gene; V was cut back by 7 bases and J by 4 bases. Looked up from germline, CDR1 is MDHEN and CDR2 is SYDVKM. The chain's CDR3 is CASTSGLAPYNEQFF. Here the CDR3 DNA reads TGTGCCAGCACCTCGGGACTAGCGCCTTACAATGAGCAGTTCTTC.

This clonotype was observed a handful of times. The rearrangement uses TRBV20-1 and TRBJ2-3, with D uncertain. The CDR3 has 13 amino acids. With 6 bases removed from V and 4 bases from J, the gap between germline ends came to 14 bases. Germline V CDR1 and CDR2: DFQATT, SNEGSKA (reference sequence). CDR3 in DNA: TGCAGTGCCCTGCGTAAGGGCCCAGATACGCAGTATTTT. It specifies CSALRKGPDTQYF.

V usage is TRBV25-1 and J usage is TRBJ2-3, with D possibly being TRBD2 (6 bases). This CDR3 region has 17 residues. The germline CDR1 and CDR2 sequences are MGHDK and SYGVNS. The V end was cut by 1 base, the J end by 0 bases, with 14 bases between. Written as DNA, the CDR3 is TGTGCCAGCAGTGAATGGGGAGGACGAATTAGCACAGATACGCAGTATTTT. It translates to CASSEWGGRISTDTQYF.

The chain links TRBV7-2 to TRBJ1-6; tentatively, D is TRBD1 (6 bases). Trimming left V 4 bases short and J 7 bases short, with 11 bases between. CDR1 and CDR2 (germline): SGHTA, FQGNSA. The length of the CDR3 is 14 residues. The CDR3 protein is CASSYRVMNSPLHF. CDR3 DNA: TGTGCCAGCAGCTACAGGGTTATGAATTCACCCCTCCACTTT.

The CDR3 spells CASSFGGVTGRTEAFF. The CDR3 DNA reads TGTGCCAGCAGCTTTGGAGGCGTGACGGGGCGGACTGAAGCTTTCTTT. The rearrangement joins TRBV5-6 to TRBJ1-1; D perhaps matches TRBD1 (5 bases). CDR1 SGHDT and CDR2 YYEEEE come from the germline V gene. V lost 2 bases to trimming and J lost 5 bases, with 19 bases between them. The CDR3 extends over 16 amino acids. The full variable domain, completed using reference TRBV5-6 and TRBJ1-1, is DAGVTQSPTHLIKTRGQQVTLRCSPKSGHDTVSWYQQALGQGPQFIFQYYEEEERQRGNFPDRFSGHQFPNYSSELNVNALLLGDSALYLCASSFGGVTGRTEAFFGQGTRLTVV.

The chain joins TRBV6-5 to TRBJ2-2; D gene ambiguous. The germline V gene encodes CDR1 MNHEY and CDR2 SVGAGI. V gave up 4 bases and J gave up 6 bases, with 6 bases separating them. This CDR3 spans 12 amino acids. The CDR3 region is CASSFKPGELFF. CDR3 nucleotides: TGTGCCAGCAGTTTTAAACCCGGGGAGCTGTTTTTT.

This clonotype was detected only a few times. The chain recombines TRBV20-1 with TRBJ1-5; possible D gene TRBD1, 6 bases. Trimming took off 0 bases at V and 1 base at J, with 13 bases between the two ends. The CDR3 is 16 amino acids. Germline values: CDR1 DFQATT, CDR2 SNEGSKA (reference sequence). The CDR3 nucleotides read TGCAGTGCTAGAGATAGGGGGGGCTGGAGCAATCAGCCCCAGCATTTT. The encoded protein is CSARDRGGWSNQPQHF.

The chain has TRBV6-1 and TRBJ2-7; 10 nucleotides line up with TRBD2. The CDR3 extends over 19 amino acids. Germline loops: CDR1 MNHNS, CDR2 SASEGT. V gave up 4 bases and J gave up 2 bases; unmatched junction bases: 17. CDR3 loop: CASSVIPGLAISKPYEQYF. The CDR3 DNA is TGTGCCAGCAGTGTGATTCCGGGACTAGCGATTTCTAAGCCCTACGAGCAGTACTTC.

This clonotype was counted between two and nine times. The chain employs TRBV20-1 and TRBJ1-1, with D possibly TRBD1 on 6 matching bases. Germline CDR1 is DFQATT and CDR2 is SNEGSKA (reference sequence). Trimming removed 5 bases at V and 4 bases at J, with 17 bases between. This CDR3 spans 14 amino acids. Written as DNA, the CDR3 is TGCAGTGCTCTCGACAGGCGGAAGGGCACTGAAGCTTTCTTT. Its translation: CSALDRRKGTEAFF.

The chain employs TRBV19 and TRBJ1-1; D is ambiguous. The CDR3 consists of 13 residues. CDR1 is LNHDA and CDR2 is SQIVND in the germline V gene (reference sequence). V lost 7 bases and J 0 bases, leaving 9 bases between the germline ends. CDR3 nucleotide sequence: TGTGCCAGTAAGGGCGGGATGAACACTGAAGCTTTCTTT. Protein sequence: CASKGGMNTEAFF.

This clonotype was found once. The chain combines TRBV6-2 or TRBV6-3 with TRBJ1-5; D may be TRBD1 (5 bases). The CDR3 runs 13 residues. Per germline, CDR1 MNHEY and CDR2 SVGEGT. V was clipped by 2 bases and J by 9 bases, with 11 bases between them. In DNA, the CDR3 is TGTGCCAGCAGTTACGACAGTTTAGGGCCCCAGCATTTT. Its translation is CASSYDSLGPQHF.

The rearrangement uses TRBV20-1 and TRBJ1-3, with D tentatively TRBD1 (5 bases). CDR1 is DFQATT, CDR2 SNEGSKA, per germline (reference sequence). V was pared by 2 bases and J by 1 base, with 12 bases between. The CDR3 is made up of 15 amino acids. CDR3 DNA: TGCAGTGCTAGAAAACCCGGGACGTCTGGAAACACCATATATTTT. Protein product: CSARKPGTSGNTIYF.

This clonotype was observed a few times. The rearrangement joins TRBV7-9 to TRBJ1-4; no clear D gene. The germline V and J ends were trimmed by 3 bases and 2 bases, with 7 bases remaining between them. This CDR3 has 14 amino acids. Germline CDR1 reads SEHNR; CDR2 reads FQNEAQ (reference sequence). In nucleotides, the CDR3 is TGTGCCAGCAGCTTTCAGGCGACTAATGAAAAACTGTTTTTT. It yields the protein CASSFQATNEKLFF.

J is TRBJ2-5 and V is TRBV7-2; no reliable D call. This CDR3 spans 15 amino acids. Germline V gene data show CDR1 as SGHTA and CDR2 as FQGNSA. The V gene lost 4 bases and the J gene lost 2 bases, with 14 bases spanning the gap. The CDR3 reads CASSWQTGMQETQYF. The DNA of the CDR3 is TGTGCCAGCAGCTGGCAGACCGGAATGCAAGAGACCCAGTACTTC.

This clonotype was counted a few times. The chain combines TRBV20-1 with TRBJ2-3; D may match TRBD1 or TRBD2 (5 bases each). Germline V gives CDR1 DFQATT, CDR2 SNEGSKA (reference sequence). V lost 6 bases and J 0 bases, leaving 16 bases between the germline ends. The CDR3 loop spans 15 amino acids. Written as DNA, the CDR3 is TGCAGTGCCAGTCGTCCGGGACGGAGCACAGATACGCAGTATTTT. Its protein is CSASRPGRSTDTQYF.